This T cell receptor (beta chain) was observed in a study of siplizumab effects on memory and regulatory T cells. Overall study findings and caveats: The authors mapped only a minor fraction of alloreactive clones to unstimulated subsets.

Roughly 10^5 TCR templates underwent assay in each sample. Profiling relied on immunoSEQ multiplex PCR, and the TCRdb table lists in-frame clones only, not all of them. The table has 95,000 to 100,000 clones, over 90% seen once. For this clone: The antigen remains unidentified.

The CDR3 extends over 16 amino acids. With 4 bases clipped from V and 1 base from J, the junction kept 4 bases outside the gene matches. Looked up from germline, CDR1 is SGHRS and CDR2 is YFSETQ. Sequencing was done on a sample of non-Treg CD4+ T cells sorted from blood. V is TRBV5-1 and J is TRBJ2-3, with TRBD2 identical over 12 bases. The sequence was collected from a human donor in good health. The CDR3 region has the DNA TGCGCCAGCAGCACCGGACTAGCGGGACGCACAGATACGCAGTATTTT. It codes for CASSTGLAGRTDTQYF. Filled out from reference TRBV5-1 and TRBJ2-3, the complete variable domain reads KAGVTQTPRYLIKTRGQQVTLSCSPISGHRSVSWYQQTPGQGLQFLFEYFSETQRNKGNFPGRFSGRQFSNSRSEMNVSTLELGDSALYLCASSTGLAGRTDTQYFGPGTRLTVL.